This T cell receptor (beta chain) was found in a study of response to subunit inactivated influenza vaccine. TCRdb passed the RT-PCR reads through MiXCR, listing each CDR3 protein once. The repertoire holds more than 450,000 distinct CDR3 sequences, with 6.5% to 8% as singletons. Germline V gene data show CDR1 as SEHNR and CDR2 as FQNEAQ (reference sequence). CDR3 length: 16 residues. Trimming took 2 bases from V and 6 from J; bases not matched to a gene: 10. This clonotype was recorded at least ten times. The J gene is TRBJ1-1, the V gene TRBV7-9; 9 bases line up with TRBD1. The source of this sequence is a man between 50 and 69 years old who received an inactivated influenza vaccine. The sequences come from PBMCs from blood, collected around 25 months after vaccination. The CDR3 is CASSLSSGTGSAEAFF. CDR3 nucleotides: TGTGCCAGCAGCTTATCCTCCGGGACAGGGAGTGCTGAAGCTTTCTTT.